The 9 T cell receptor beta chains reported below all come from one sample, sequenced in a study of response to subunit inactivated influenza vaccine. TCRdb ran MiXCR on the RT-PCR reads and lists one entry per CDR3 protein. The sample contains about 620,000 distinct CDR3 sequences, about 10% of which appear only once. These same records also appear under a second study, on T cells expressing NK-cell markers. That study adds: Synthesis of TCR beta cDNA relied on 5'RACE template switching carrying UMIs.

Sequenced material: PBMCs from blood, taken on the day of vaccination. These receptors all stem from a man in his fifties who received an inactivated influenza vaccine.

The chain couples TRBV5-1 to TRBJ2-3; 14 bases align to TRBD2. The V and J ends lost 5 bases and 5 bases, in that order; junction bases with no gene match: 7. CDR3 length: 16 amino acids. CDR1 and CDR2 (germline): SGHRS, YFSETQ. The CDR3 here is CASSPGLAGVGDTQYF. CDR3 sequence (DNA): TGCGCCAGCAGTCCGGGACTAGCGGGAGTGGGAGATACGCAGTATTTT.

This clonotype has only a few counts. V usage is TRBV7-9 and J usage is TRBJ2-1; TRBD1 or TRBD2 may be the D gene (5 bases each). V lost 5 bases and J 8 bases, leaving 25 bases between the germline ends. The germline V gene encodes CDR1 SEHNR and CDR2 FQNEAQ (reference sequence). This CDR3 region has 17 residues. The CDR3 reads CASSHTGTAGLGDEQFF. The CDR3 coding sequence is TGTGCCAGCAGCCACACCGGGACCGCAGGGTTGGGCGATGAGCAGTTCTTC.

This clonotype was picked up many times. The V and J genes are TRBV20-1 and TRBJ1-1; tentatively, D is TRBD1 (6 bases). The CDR3 runs to 13 residues. Germline CDR1 and CDR2: DFQATT and SNEGSKA (reference sequence). The CDR3 spells CRGSGQMNTEAFF. CDR3 DNA sequence: TGCAGAGGGTCGGGACAAATGAACACTGAAGCTTTCTTT.

In this sample, this clonotype turned up a few times. V is TRBV5-1 and J is TRBJ2-3; 9 bases match TRBD2. This CDR3 region has 16 residues. The trim removed 0 bases at V and 4 bases at J, leaving 6 bases unmatched. Per the germline V gene, CDR1 is SGHRS and CDR2 is YFSETQ. The CDR3: CASSLALAGVADTQYF. The CDR3 DNA follows: TGCGCCAGCAGCTTGGCGTTAGCGGGAGTTGCAGATACGCAGTATTTT.

The chain is built from TRBV7-2 and TRBJ2-5, with D unclear. V gave up 0 bases and J gave up 5 bases, with 10 bases separating them. The CDR3 sequence is 14 residues long. Germline CDR1 and CDR2: SGHTA and FQGNSA. The CDR3 is CASSLAGLVETQYF. The CDR3 DNA sequence: TGTGCCAGCAGCTTAGCTGGCCTAGTGGAGACCCAGTACTTC.

There are a few counts of this clonotype. This chain joins TRBV28 and TRBJ2-2, with D tentatively TRBD2 (6 bases). Trimming pared 8 bases from V and 6 bases from J, leaving 31 bases between. The V gene's germline CDR1 is MDHEN and CDR2 SYDVKM. CDR3 length equals 19 residues. The DNA of the CDR3 is TGTGCCAGCGGGTCTTTAAACCGCGTGGTTCAGCGGGCGGCCGGGGAGCTGTTTTTT. Amino acids: CASGSLNRVVQRAAGELFF.

The V call is TRBV5-1, the J call TRBJ2-3, with D maybe TRBD2 (6 bases). CDR3 length: 15 amino acids. Deletions cut 0 bases from V and 2 bases from J, with 10 bases between. CDR1 and CDR2 (germline): SGHRS, YFSETQ. CDR3 region: CASSLAGRATDTQYF. CDR3 nucleotides: TGCGCCAGCAGCTTGGCCGGGAGAGCCACAGATACGCAGTATTTT.

This clonotype has only a few counts. The rearrangement links TRBV7-6 to TRBJ2-1; unclear D gene. With 5 bases removed from V and 9 bases from J, the gap between germline ends came to 14 bases. This CDR3 spans 13 amino acids. Germline CDR1 reads SGHVS; CDR2 reads FNYEAQ. CDR3 residues: CASSHRANTEQFF. The DNA for the CDR3 is TGTGCCAGCAGCCACCGGGCCAACACTGAGCAGTTCTTC.

Comment on this clonotype: This clone may be a read error of a much larger clone one base away. V is TRBV12-3 or TRBV12-4 and J is TRBJ1-1, with D uncertain. The length of the CDR3 is 14 residues. V was trimmed by 3 bases and J by 1 base, leaving 9 bases between them. The CDR3: CASSFEGGNTEAFF. CDR3 nucleotide sequence: TGTGCCAGCAGTTTTGAGGGAGGGAACACTGAAGCTTTCTTT.